This T cell receptor (beta chain) was identified in a study of cytomegalovirus exposure and HLA in healthy donors. Looking at the study overall: Unique TCR beta sequences numbering 120 million or so came from around 180 million T cells in an earlier analysis. A preliminary data release comprised roughly 80 million unique TCRs obtained from HLA-typed donors. General study points: Most subjects' HLA-A and HLA-B alleles were reportedly predicted from TCR beta sequences.

This CDR3 spans 14 amino acids. Germline values: CDR1 LNHDA, CDR2 SQIVND (reference sequence). V dropped 3 bases and J dropped 3 bases, with 12 bases sitting between them. Though probably carrying unrecorded immune exposures, donors were nominally healthy at sampling. The study ran its PCR with 60 Vbeta and 13 Jbeta primers. Assay: immunoSEQ multiplex PCR; the TCRdb copy retains only in-frame clones and omits some. This table holds roughly 100,000 clones, around 81% found once. Worth noting for this clone: The antigen remains undetermined.

Sample: PBMCs. The sequence came from a female donor in good health and CMV-seropositive. The chain recombines TRBV19 with TRBJ2-7; the D gene is possibly TRBD1 (7 bases). The chain's CDR3 is CASSMQGGFYEQYF. The CDR3 nucleotides are TGTGCCAGTAGTATGCAGGGGGGTTTCTACGAGCAGTACTTC.